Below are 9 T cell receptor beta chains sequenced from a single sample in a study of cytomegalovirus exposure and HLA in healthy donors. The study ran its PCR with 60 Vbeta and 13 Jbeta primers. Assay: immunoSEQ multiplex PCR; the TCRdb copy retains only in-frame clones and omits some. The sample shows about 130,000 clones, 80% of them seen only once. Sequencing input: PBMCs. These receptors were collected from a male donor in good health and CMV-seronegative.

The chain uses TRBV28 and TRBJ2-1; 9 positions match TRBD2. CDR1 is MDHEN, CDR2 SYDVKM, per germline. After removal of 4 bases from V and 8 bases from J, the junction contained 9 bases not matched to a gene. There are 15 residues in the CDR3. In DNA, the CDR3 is TGTGCCAGCAGTTCGCCGGGACTAGCTTCCCATGAGCAGTTCTTC. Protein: CASSSPGLASHEQFF.

CDR3 DNA: TGTGCCACCAGCAGAGGGGACAGGGCAAGTCAGCCCCAGCATTTT. This translates into CATSRGDRASQPQHF. V usage is TRBV15 and J usage is TRBJ1-5; 9 bases align to TRBD1. This CDR3 spans 15 amino acids. From germline, CDR1 is LNHNV and CDR2 YYDKDF (reference sequence). Losses at the gene ends were 1 base for V and 6 bases for J; bases not matched to a gene: 4.

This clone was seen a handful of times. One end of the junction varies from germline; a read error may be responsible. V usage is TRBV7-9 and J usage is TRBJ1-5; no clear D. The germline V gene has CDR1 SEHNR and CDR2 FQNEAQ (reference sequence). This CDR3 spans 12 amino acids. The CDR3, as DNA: TGTTCCAGCAGCCCTAATAATCAGCCCCAGCATTTT. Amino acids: CSSSPNNQPQHF.

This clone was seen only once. The CDR3 region has the DNA TGTGCCAGCAGACGGGGGTATGAGCAGTTCTTC. It yields the protein CASRRGYEQFF. This chain connects TRBV6-5 to TRBJ2-1; the D gene is possibly TRBD2 (6 bases). Germline V lookup: CDR1 MNHEY, CDR2 SVGAGI. This CDR3 spans 11 amino acids. The V gene lost 6 bases and the J gene lost 8 bases, with 8 bases spanning the gap.

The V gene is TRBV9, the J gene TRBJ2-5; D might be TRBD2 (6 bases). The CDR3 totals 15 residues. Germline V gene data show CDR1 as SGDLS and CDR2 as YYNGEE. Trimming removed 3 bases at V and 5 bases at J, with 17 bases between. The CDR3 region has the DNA TGTGCCAGCAGCGCCCGAACGGGGAGCGGGGAGACCCAGTACTTC. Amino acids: CASSARTGSGETQYF.

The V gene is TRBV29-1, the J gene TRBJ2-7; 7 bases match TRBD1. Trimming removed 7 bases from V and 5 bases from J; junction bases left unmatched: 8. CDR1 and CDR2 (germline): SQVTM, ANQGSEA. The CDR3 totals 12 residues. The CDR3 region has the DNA TGCAGCGGAATAAGACAGGGTAACGAGCAGTACTTC. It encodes CSGIRQGNEQYF.

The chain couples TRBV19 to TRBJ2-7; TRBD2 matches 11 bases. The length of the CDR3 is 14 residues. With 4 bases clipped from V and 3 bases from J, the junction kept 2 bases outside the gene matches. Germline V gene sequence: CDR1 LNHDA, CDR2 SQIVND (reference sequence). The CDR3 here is CASSTGTSGYEQYF. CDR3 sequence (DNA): TGTGCCAGTAGTACAGGGACTAGCGGCTACGAGCAGTACTTC.

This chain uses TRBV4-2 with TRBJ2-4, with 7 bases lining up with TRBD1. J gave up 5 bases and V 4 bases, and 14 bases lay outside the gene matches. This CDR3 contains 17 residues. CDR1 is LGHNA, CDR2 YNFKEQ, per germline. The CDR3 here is CASSRYYRGSGENIQYF. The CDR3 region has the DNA TGTGCCAGCAGCCGATATTACAGGGGTTCAGGTGAAAACATTCAGTACTTC.

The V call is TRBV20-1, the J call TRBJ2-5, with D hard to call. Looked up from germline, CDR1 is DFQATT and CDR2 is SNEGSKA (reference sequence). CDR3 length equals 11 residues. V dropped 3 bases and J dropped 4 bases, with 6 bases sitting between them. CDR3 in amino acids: CSASGLETQYF. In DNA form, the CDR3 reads TGCAGTGCTAGTGGCCTAGAGACCCAGTACTTC.